The 32 T cell receptor beta chains reported below all come from one sample, sequenced in a study of blood T cell repertoires in COVID-19. Assay used: immunoSEQ multiplex PCR; TCRdb lists only in-frame clones, some missing. The table lists some 50,000 clones, more than 75% of them singletons. Sequences were obtained from peripheral blood. These TCRs come from a human donor in a cohort sampled during active COVID-19.

This clone was found once. This chain uses TRBV7-9 with TRBJ1-2; 8 positions agree with TRBD1. Germline V gene lookup returns CDR1 SEHNR and CDR2 FQNEAQ (reference sequence). This CDR3 spans 16 amino acids. J lost 3 bases, V lost 6 bases, and 12 bases had no gene match. The CDR3 nucleotides read TGTGCCAGCAGACCTTGGACAGGGAGACAAGACTATGGCTACACCTTC. Amino acid sequence: CASRPWTGRQDYGYTF. Looking up the rest from reference TRBV7-9 and TRBJ1-2 gives the full variable domain: DTGVSQNPRHKITKRGQNVTFRCDPISEHNRLYWYRQTLGQGPEFLTYFQNEAQLEKSRLLSDRFSAERPKGSFSTLEIQRTEQGDSAMYLCASRPWTGRQDYGYTFGSGTRLTVV.

CDR3 in DNA: TGTGCCAGCAGCCCCGCAGGGGTCACCTACGAGCAGTACTTC. Translated, it gives CASSPAGVTYEQYF. This chain connects TRBV3-1 (or the pseudogene TRBV3-2) to TRBJ2-7, with D possibly matching TRBD1 (6 bases). The V gene lost 4 bases and the J gene lost 2 bases, with 12 bases spanning the gap. Germline V gene sequence: CDR1 LGHDT, CDR2 YNNKEL (reference sequence). The CDR3 sequence is 14 residues long.

The chain combines TRBV3-1 (or the pseudogene TRBV3-2) with TRBJ2-2, with 7 bases that match TRBD2. Germline-derived CDR1 and CDR2 are LGHDT and YNNKEL (reference sequence). This CDR3 region has 14 residues. V was clipped by 4 bases and J by 5 bases; unmatched bases: 4. CDR3 loop: CASSPRTSTGELFF. For the CDR3, the DNA is TGTGCCAGCAGCCCTCGGACTAGTACCGGGGAGCTGTTTTTT.

V usage is TRBV24-1 and J usage is TRBJ2-5; the D is unclear. V was trimmed by 2 bases and J by 2 bases, leaving 8 bases between them. CDR3 length: 14 amino acids. Germline loops: CDR1 KGHDR, CDR2 SFDVKD. CDR3 protein: CATSDSVRQETQYF. The CDR3 nucleotides read TGTGCCACCAGTGATTCGGTGAGACAAGAGACCCAGTACTTC.

The chain joins TRBV5-1 to TRBJ2-4; D possibly corresponds to TRBD1 (6 bases). CDR3 length: 14 residues. The germline CDR1 and CDR2 sequences are SGHRS and YFSETQ. V lost 4 bases and J lost 3, with 11 bases in between. CDR3 bases: TGCGCCAGCAGCAGCGACAGGAGCAAAAACATTCAGTACTTC. Translated: CASSSDRSKNIQYF.

The CDR3 is CASSFLGTKDEQFF. The CDR3 DNA reads TGTGCCAGCAGCTTTTTAGGGACTAAGGATGAGCAGTTCTTC. The genes are TRBV7-2 and TRBJ2-1, with 7 positions matching TRBD2. CDR1 is SGHTA, CDR2 FQGNSA, per germline. There are 14 residues in the CDR3. V trimming: 3 bases; J trimming: 8 bases; junction bases outside the gene matches: 7.

This clone has more than one count but fewer than ten. The chain couples TRBV11-2 to TRBJ2-1, with TRBD2 matching 8 bases. The CDR3 length is 17 residues. The germline V gene has CDR1 SGHAT and CDR2 FQNNGV. Trimming cost V 5 bases and J 4 bases; bases outside gene matches: 13. CDR3 protein: CASSPTSLAALYNEQFF. Here the CDR3 DNA reads TGTGCCAGCAGCCCCACCTCACTAGCGGCCTTATACAATGAGCAGTTCTTC.

This chain connects TRBV7-2 to TRBJ2-1, with TRBD2 matching over 14 bases. The trim removed 5 bases at V and 8 bases at J, leaving 8 bases unmatched. Germline CDR1 reads SGHTA; CDR2 reads FQGNSA. The CDR3 consists of 16 residues. For the CDR3, the DNA is TGTGCCAGCAGCGCCAGACTAGCGGGAGGGCCCTATGAGCAGTTCTTC. Its protein product is CASSARLAGGPYEQFF.

CDR3 nucleotide sequence: TGTGCCAGCAGCCTCGGACAGGGAACCTACGAGCAGTACTTC. This encodes CASSLGQGTYEQYF. V is TRBV7-9 and J is TRBJ2-7, with TRBD1 matching over 8 bases. The CDR3 is 14 residues long. Germline V CDR1 and CDR2: SEHNR, FQNEAQ (reference sequence). J gave up 2 bases and V 5 bases, and 5 bases lay outside the gene matches.

This clone was detected once. J is TRBJ2-2 and V is TRBV7-8; no firm D call. Per the germline V gene, CDR1 is SGHVS and CDR2 is FQNEAQ. The CDR3 sequence is 12 residues long. The ends were cut back, 5 bases at V and 6 bases at J, with 7 bases in the middle. DNA for the CDR3: TGTGCCAGCAGCCACTTGGCCGGGGAGCTGTTTTTT. This encodes CASSHLAGELFF.

The chain carries TRBV4-1 and TRBJ2-3; weak D call: TRBD2 (6 bases). CDR1 is MGHRA and CDR2 is YSYEKL in the germline V gene. The CDR3 has 15 residues. V shed 1 base and J shed 3 bases, with 11 bases lying between them. CDR3 residues: CASSQGSGVTDTQYF. CDR3 bases: TGCGCCAGCAGCCAAGGGTCGGGAGTGACAGATACGCAGTATTTT.

The genes are TRBV6-5 and TRBJ2-7, with 7 bases aligning to TRBD1. CDR3 size: 15 residues. Germline-derived CDR1 and CDR2 are MNHEY and SVGAGI. Trimming cost V 4 bases and J 2 bases; bases outside gene matches: 8. CDR3 residues: CASSSGTEGPYEQYF. The DNA for the CDR3 is TGTGCCAGCAGTTCCGGGACAGAGGGGCCCTACGAGCAGTACTTC.

This clone showed up just a few times. The chain links TRBV21-1 to TRBJ2-7; the D call TRBD1 from the table was never checked on the DNA. TRBV21-1 is a pseudogene. CDR3 length equals 14 residues. CDR3 residues: CASSKGNSLYEQYF. CDR3 bases: TGTGCCAGCAGCAAAGGGAACAGCCTCTACGAGCAGTACTTC.

This chain links TRBV28 with TRBJ2-7; 8 bases match TRBD1. The V and J ends lost 5 bases and 7 bases, in that order; junction bases with no gene match: 13. Germline V gene sequence: CDR1 MDHEN, CDR2 SYDVKM. The length of the CDR3 is 15 residues. CDR3 amino acids: CASSLIWTGLGEQYF. CDR3 DNA: TGTGCCAGCAGTCTAATATGGACAGGGCTTGGAGAGCAGTACTTC.

The chain joins TRBV19 to TRBJ1-6, with 8 bases identical to TRBD1. The germline V gene encodes CDR1 LNHDA and CDR2 SQIVND (reference sequence). This CDR3 spans 13 amino acids. Losses at the gene ends were 4 bases for V and 10 bases for J; bases not matched to a gene: 3. The CDR3 region is CASSTRQGSPLHF. In DNA form, the CDR3 reads TGTGCCAGTAGTACCCGACAGGGGTCACCCCTCCACTTT.

The chain is built from TRBV19 and TRBJ1-1, with 8 nucleotides matching TRBD1. This CDR3 is built from 14 residues. Losses at the gene ends were 3 bases for V and 1 base for J; bases not matched to a gene: 1. The germline V gene has CDR1 LNHDA and CDR2 SQIVND (reference sequence). CDR3: CASSIQGANTEAFF. The CDR3, as DNA: TGTGCCAGTAGTATTCAGGGGGCGAACACTGAAGCTTTCTTT.

The genes are TRBV2 and TRBJ1-2, with a tentative D call TRBD1 (6 bases). The V gene lost 7 bases and the J gene lost 4 bases, with 13 bases spanning the gap. The length of the CDR3 is 13 residues. Per germline, CDR1 SNHLY and CDR2 FYNNEI. CDR3 coding DNA: TGTGCCAGCATTCTGGGCAGGGGCTATGGCTACACCTTC. It specifies CASILGRGYGYTF.

The V and J genes are TRBV5-1 and TRBJ1-1, with D perhaps TRBD1 (5 bases). Looked up from germline, CDR1 is SGHRS and CDR2 is YFSETQ. The CDR3 sequence is 14 residues long. Between the trimmed V and J ends, which lost 4 bases and 1 base, there was a span of 11 bases. CDR3 coding DNA: TGCGCCAGCAGCGCCCCCCAGGGGAACACTGAAGCTTTCTTT. Its protein product is CASSAPQGNTEAFF.

The V and J genes are TRBV3-1 (or the pseudogene TRBV3-2) and TRBJ2-7; D may be TRBD2 (6 bases). The germline V gene encodes CDR1 LGHDT and CDR2 YNNKEL (reference sequence). Trimming shortened V by 2 bases and J by 5 bases, and 13 bases separated the two germline ends. There are 14 residues in the CDR3. CDR3 sequence: CASSQRDTGDEQYF. CDR3 bases: TGTGCCAGCAGCCAACGAGACACGGGGGACGAGCAGTACTTC.

The V call is TRBV5-1, the J call TRBJ2-5; D is possibly TRBD1 (5 bases). Germline V lookup: CDR1 SGHRS, CDR2 YFSETQ. The CDR3 totals 16 residues. The V gene lost 4 bases and the J gene lost 3 bases, with 19 bases spanning the gap. The CDR3 DNA follows: TGCGCCAGCAGCCCTAGGCGGTTAGGGGTGGAAGAGACCCAGTACTTC. Translated, it gives CASSPRRLGVEETQYF.

The V call is TRBV2, the J call TRBJ2-7; TRBD1 agrees at 7 bases. Trimming took 6 bases from V and 1 from J; bases not matched to a gene: 6. Germline V lookup: CDR1 SNHLY, CDR2 FYNNEI. This CDR3 spans 14 amino acids. In DNA form, the CDR3 reads TGTGCCAGCAGGATACAGGGGAATTCCTACGAGCAGTACTTC. It codes for CASRIQGNSYEQYF.

This rearrangement joins TRBV28 to TRBJ2-5, with TRBD1 identical over 9 bases. Trimming cost V 7 bases and J 4 bases; bases outside gene matches: 22. The germline gives CDR1 MDHEN, CDR2 SYDVKM. The CDR3 is made up of 19 amino acids. CDR3 sequence (DNA): TGTGCCAGCACCAAACCCCTCGGGACGGGACAGGGTGTTGCAGAGACCCAGTACTTC. It codes for CASTKPLGTGQGVAETQYF.

V and J are TRBV11-2 and TRBJ2-1, with unresolved D. Trimming cost V 5 bases and J 9 bases, with 14 bases left between them. The CDR3 spans 13 residues. CDR1 and CDR2 (germline): SGHAT, FQNNGV. The CDR3 sequence is CASSPRLVIEQFF. As DNA, the CDR3 is TGTGCCAGCAGCCCGCGGTTAGTCATTGAGCAGTTCTTC.

This chain links TRBV28 with TRBJ1-4, with D possibly being TRBD1 (5 bases). Germline V gene data show CDR1 as MDHEN and CDR2 as SYDVKM. The V gene lost 2 bases and the J gene lost 7 bases, with 14 bases spanning the gap. The CDR3 is 15 amino acids. CDR3 coding DNA: TGTGCCAGCAGTTTACCCGGGGGAGGTAGTGAAAAACTGTTTTTT. Protein sequence: CASSLPGGGSEKLFF.

The V gene is TRBV5-1, the J gene TRBJ1-1; 8 bases are shared with TRBD1. Germline CDR1 SGHRS, CDR2 YFSETQ. The junction had 11 bases not matched to a gene; V was cut back by 6 bases and J by 1 base. The CDR3 runs 16 residues. The CDR3 DNA reads TGCGCCAGCAAACCCGATACAGGGGGATCGAACACTGAAGCTTTCTTT. Residues: CASKPDTGGSNTEAFF.

This clone has just one count. The chain combines TRBV19 with TRBJ1-1; possible D gene TRBD1, 5 bases. Germline values: CDR1 LNHDA, CDR2 SQIVND (reference sequence). This CDR3 is 15 amino acids long. The ends were cut back, 4 bases at V and 2 bases at J, with 14 bases in the middle. The CDR3 is CASSTRGRGNTEAFF. The CDR3 region has the DNA TGTGCCAGTAGTACCCGAGGGAGGGGAAACACTGAAGCTTTCTTT.

This rearrangement joins TRBV2 to TRBJ1-1; D ambiguous. The CDR3 length is 15 residues. Trimming shortened V by 3 bases and J by 7 bases, and 18 bases separated the two germline ends. Germline V gene lookup returns CDR1 SNHLY and CDR2 FYNNEI. CDR3 protein: CASSDVRSPRGEAFF. The CDR3 coding sequence is TGTGCCAGCAGTGATGTCCGGAGTCCCCGGGGTGAAGCTTTCTTT.

In DNA, the CDR3 is TGTGCCAGCAGTTTAAACAGGGAAGAGACCCAGTACTTC. This codes for CASSLNREETQYF. The chain links TRBV12-3 or TRBV12-4 to TRBJ2-5; the D gene is possibly TRBD1 (6 bases). V lost 2 bases, J lost 3 bases, and 7 bases lay in between. There are 13 residues in the CDR3.

The chain couples TRBV9 to TRBJ1-1; TRBD1 is a possible D gene (5 bases). This CDR3 has 14 residues. Trimming pared 1 base from V and 1 base from J, leaving 8 bases between. The germline V gene has CDR1 SGDLS and CDR2 YYNGEE. The CDR3 DNA sequence: TGTGCCAGCAGCGTATCGGGGGGGAACACTGAAGCTTTCTTT. Protein: CASSVSGGNTEAFF.

This chain links TRBV6-1 with TRBJ2-3; tentatively, D is TRBD1 (5 bases). Trimming stripped 2 bases from V and 5 bases from J, with 11 bases between. The V gene's germline CDR1 is MNHNS and CDR2 SASEGT. The CDR3 is made up of 14 amino acids. The CDR3 here is CASSELRGRDTQYF. CDR3 bases: TGTGCCAGCAGTGAATTAAGGGGTCGAGATACGCAGTATTTT.

This chain joins TRBV10-3 and TRBJ2-7; 11 bases agree with TRBD1. V gave up 1 base and J gave up 3 bases; unmatched junction bases: 2. The CDR3 covers 15 residues. Germline V lookup: CDR1 ENHRY, CDR2 SYGVKD. CDR3 DNA sequence: TGTGCCATCAGTGAGTATGGGACAGGGGGCTACGAGCAGTACTTC. Encoded protein: CAISEYGTGGYEQYF.

The V gene is TRBV7-2, the J gene TRBJ1-1; possibly TRBD1 for D (5 bases). Trimming left V 6 bases short and J 1 base short, with 9 bases between. Germline V gene data show CDR1 as SGHTA and CDR2 as FQGNSA. The CDR3 consists of 13 residues. The CDR3 region has the DNA TGTGCCAGCAGAACACAGGAGAACACTGAAGCTTTCTTT. It specifies CASRTQENTEAFF. Full variable domain (missing parts from reference TRBV7-2 and TRBJ1-1): GAGVSQSPSNKVTEKGKDVELRCDPISGHTALYWYRQSLGQGLEFLIYFQGNSAPDKSGLPSDRFSAERTGGSVSTLTIQRTQQEDSAVYLCASRTQENTEAFFGQGTRLTVV.